The clone carrying this T cell receptor beta chain turned up a few times. The target antigen is unknown. Amplification targeted TCR beta CDR3 regions from RNA transcripts. An initial round of RT-PCR targeting the TCR CDR3 relied on the HTBI primer set. A single record per CDR3 protein comes from TCRdb applying MiXCR to the multiplex PCR reads. The profile shows about 610,000 distinct CDR3 sequences, more than 15% of them singletons. Each diagnosis drew on symptoms, thyroxine, TRAb, thyroid ultrasound and orbital computed tomography findings. The source of the sample is a study of T cells in Graves' hyperthyroidism and ophthalmopathy. Study summary: Prior to any treatment, at the point of initial diagnosis, peripheral blood was collected. Study-wide findings and caveats: The blood repertoire included most of the expanded thyroid clonotypes above 0.001.

The CDR3 totals 15 residues. Germline values: CDR1 KGHSH, CDR2 LQKENI. V was cut by 9 bases and J by 1 base, with 13 bases left in between. This sequence originates from a woman in her 40s with Graves' ophthalmopathy. Material for sequencing was blood. The rearrangement uses TRBV18 and TRBJ2-6; weak D call: TRBD2 (5 bases). CDR3 loop: CASRLSGSGANVLTF. CDR3 nucleotide sequence: TGTGCCAGTCGACTTTCGGGGTCTGGGGCCAACGTCCTGACTTTC.